There are many counts of the clone carrying this T cell receptor (beta chain). Its antigen is unidentified. TCRdb called the 5' RACE reads again in MiXCR, with one record for every CDR3 protein. The sample gives 350,000 or so distinct CDR3 sequences, around 8.1% of which show up once; roughly 15% is in the top ten. The data stem from a study of T cells after yellow fever vaccination. Study information: Researchers used SMART-Seq v4 Ultra Low Input to prepare fractions that had low cell numbers.

This CDR3 comprises 13 residues. The germline V and J ends were trimmed by 6 bases and 5 bases, with 14 bases remaining between them. Germline CDR1 SGHRS, CDR2 YFSETQ. Study observations and caveats: Though weaker, the secondary response peaked faster, on day 5 versus 15. Reappearing after the booster were most of the clones from primary vaccination (roughly 96% CD4, 75% to 90% CD8).

The clonotype comes from a man younger than 30 who received the YFV17D yellow fever vaccine. J is TRBJ1-1 and V is TRBV5-1; D is perhaps TRBD1 (6 bases). Sequenced here: PBMCs, sampled around 45 days after the first yellow fever vaccination. The CDR3 protein is CASNGQPQTEAFF. The DNA for the CDR3 is TGCGCCAGCAACGGACAGCCACAGACTGAAGCTTTCTTT.